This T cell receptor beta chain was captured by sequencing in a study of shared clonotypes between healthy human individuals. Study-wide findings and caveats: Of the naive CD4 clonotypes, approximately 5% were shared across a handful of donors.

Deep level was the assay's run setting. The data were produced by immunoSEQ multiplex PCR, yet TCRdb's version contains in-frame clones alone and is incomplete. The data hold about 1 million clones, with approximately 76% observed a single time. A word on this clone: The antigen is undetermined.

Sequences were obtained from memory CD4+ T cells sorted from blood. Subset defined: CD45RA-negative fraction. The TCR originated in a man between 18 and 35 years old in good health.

CDR3 loop: CASGLVSLAAYNEQFF. CDR3 bases: TGTGCTAGTGGTTTGGTATCACTAGCGGCCTACAATGAGCAGTTCTTC. The rearrangement links TRBV12-5 to TRBJ2-1; 8 nucleotides agree with TRBD2. Germline-derived CDR1 and CDR2 are LGHNT and FRNRAP. V was pared by 0 bases and J by 2 bases, with 3 bases of the junction left unmatched. The CDR3 is 16 amino acids.